This T cell receptor (beta chain) came from a study of blood T cell repertoires in COVID-19. Whole-study context: The analysed material was cDNA or gDNA that came from T cells, B-cell-depleted T cells, or PBMCs.

In terms of age and location, participants ranged from roughly 18 to 89 years and lived in about two dozen US areas. Participants reported their clinical history, and cohort assignment relied on those reports. Authors' data handling: Amplifying reference gene primers gave estimates of nucleated cell counts. The data were produced by immunoSEQ multiplex PCR, yet TCRdb's version contains in-frame clones alone and is incomplete. V and J calls and clone size are given by that table; D and trimming were obtained from the DNA. This sample has 250,000 to 350,000 clones; 85% to 90% occur once, and the top ten carry about 1.7%. Trimming removed 2 bases at V and 4 bases at J, with 5 bases between. The CDR3 totals 12 residues. The germline V gene has CDR1 KGHSH and CDR2 LQKENI.

The receptor's source is a woman in her late teens or twenties with acute COVID-19. Sequencing was carried out using PBMCs or T cells enriched from blood (not recorded which). The chain joins TRBV18 to TRBJ2-5; D remains ambiguous. CDR3: CASSPSRETQYF. CDR3 nucleotides: TGTGCCAGCTCACCAAGCCGAGAGACCCAGTACTTC.